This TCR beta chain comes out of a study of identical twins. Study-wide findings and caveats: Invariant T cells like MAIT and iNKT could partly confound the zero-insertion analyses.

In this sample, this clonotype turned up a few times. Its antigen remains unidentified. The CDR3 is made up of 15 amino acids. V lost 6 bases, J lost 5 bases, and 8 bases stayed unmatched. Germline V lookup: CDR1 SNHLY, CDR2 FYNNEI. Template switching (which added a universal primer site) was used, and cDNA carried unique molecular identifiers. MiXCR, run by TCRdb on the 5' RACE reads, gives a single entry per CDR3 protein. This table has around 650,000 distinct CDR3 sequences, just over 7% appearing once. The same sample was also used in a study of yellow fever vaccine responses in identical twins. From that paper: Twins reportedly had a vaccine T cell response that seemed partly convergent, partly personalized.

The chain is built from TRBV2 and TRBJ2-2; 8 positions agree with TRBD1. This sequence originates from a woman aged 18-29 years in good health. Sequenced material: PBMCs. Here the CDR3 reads CASSYRGRDTGELFF. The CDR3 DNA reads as TGTGCCAGCAGCTACAGGGGGAGAGATACCGGGGAGCTGTTTTTT.